These 24 T cell receptor beta chains originate from one sample sequenced in a study of blood T cell repertoires in COVID-19. The data were produced by immunoSEQ multiplex PCR, yet TCRdb's version contains in-frame clones alone and is incomplete. The sample includes 300,000 to 450,000 clones, approximately 89% of them seen just once. Sequenced input: PBMCs or T cells enriched from blood (not recorded which). The origin of the receptors is a man aged 35 to 55 in a cohort exposed to, infected with or recovered from COVID-19 (not recorded which).

The chain joins TRBV30 to TRBJ2-7; D is perhaps TRBD2 (5 bases). V was clipped by 5 bases and J by 7 bases, with 18 bases between them. The CDR3 contains 13 residues. Germline V gene data show CDR1 as GTSNPN and CDR2 as SVGIG (reference sequence). For the CDR3, the DNA is TGTGCCTGGGACCGAGGGCTCCGCCCAGAGCAGTACTTC. It translates to CAWDRGLRPEQYF.

The chain carries TRBV27 and TRBJ2-2; D is possibly TRBD1 (5 bases). Between the trimmed V and J ends, which lost 5 bases and 10 bases, there was a span of 17 bases. The CDR3 has 14 residues. Germline V gene lookup returns CDR1 MNHEY and CDR2 SMNVEV (reference sequence). The CDR3 is CASSLLGRGMELFF. CDR3 in DNA: TGTGCCAGCAGTCTCCTGGGGCGAGGTATGGAGCTGTTTTTT.

The count of this clone is one. The chain has TRBV5-1 and TRBJ2-7; 10 bases map to TRBD2. This CDR3 spans 14 amino acids. The germline V gene has CDR1 SGHRS and CDR2 YFSETQ. Trimming took 4 bases from V and 5 from J; bases not matched to a gene: 6. The CDR3 region is CASSRGLATNEQYF. The CDR3, as DNA: TGCGCCAGCAGCAGGGGACTAGCGACCAACGAGCAGTACTTC. Drawing the rest from reference TRBV5-1 and TRBJ2-7, the complete variable domain is KAGVTQTPRYLIKTRGQQVTLSCSPISGHRSVSWYQQTPGQGLQFLFEYFSETQRNKGNFPGRFSGRQFSNSRSEMNVSTLELGDSALYLCASSRGLATNEQYFGPGTRLTVT.

The table lists this clone with a count of one. J is TRBJ2-5 and V is TRBV6-5, with a weak D call TRBD2 (7 bases). Trimming removed 4 bases from V and 4 bases from J, with 16 bases in between. From germline, CDR1 is MNHEY and CDR2 SVGAGI. The CDR3 loop spans 15 amino acids. This CDR3 reads CASSLGGGAVETQYF. The CDR3 nucleotides are TGTGCCAGCAGTTTAGGAGGGGGGGCGGTAGAGACCCAGTACTTC.

The rearrangement links TRBV7-3 to TRBJ1-2; D is uncertain. This CDR3 is 15 amino acids long. Trimming removed 5 bases from V and 3 bases from J, with 16 bases in between. Germline-derived CDR1 and CDR2 are SGHTA and FQGTGA. The CDR3 nucleotides are TGTGCCAGCAGCCTCACTAAGGAGTCTCACTATGGCTACACCTTC. Its protein product is CASSLTKESHYGYTF.

The rearrangement uses TRBV7-2 and TRBJ1-2; 10 nucleotides match TRBD1. With V trimmed by 3 bases and J by 6 bases, 13 bases remained unmatched. CDR1 SGHTA and CDR2 FQGNSA come from the germline V gene. This CDR3 comprises 17 residues. CDR3 sequence (DNA): TGTGCCAGCAGCTTCCCGCGACCGGGACAGGGGAGGAATGGCTACACCTTC. It encodes CASSFPRPGQGRNGYTF.

The chain employs TRBV5-4 and TRBJ1-4; D remains ambiguous. This CDR3 region has 15 residues. The germline gives CDR1 SGHNT, CDR2 YYREEE (reference sequence). The V end lost 1 base, the J end lost 6 bases, and 13 bases lay between the germline ends. This CDR3 reads CASSLSEGRHEKLFF. The CDR3 region has the DNA TGTGCCAGCAGCTTGTCGGAGGGTCGGCATGAAAAACTGTTTTTT.

The chain uses TRBV10-3 and TRBJ1-3; 7 nucleotides align to TRBD1. Germline lookup yields CDR1 ENHRY and CDR2 SYGVKD. The CDR3 length is 15 residues. The J segment lost 2 bases and the V segment lost 3 bases, leaving 4 bases of the junction unmatched. As DNA, the CDR3 is TGTGCCATCAGTGAAGTAGACAGGGCTGGAAACACCATATATTTT. It yields the protein CAISEVDRAGNTIYF.

The chain carries TRBV6-5 and TRBJ2-2; the D is unclear. The CDR3 is made up of 14 amino acids. V gave up 8 bases and J gave up 1 base, with 11 bases separating them. Germline V gene data show CDR1 as MNHEY and CDR2 as SVGAGI. The CDR3 DNA reads TGTGCCAGCGGGCAGAAGTTGAACACCGGGGAGCTGTTTTTT. Its translation is CASGQKLNTGELFF.

This clone has just one count. The V call is TRBV15, the J call TRBJ2-7; 10 bases fit TRBD1. V lost 3 bases to trimming and J lost 4 bases; unmatched junction nucleotides: 9. The CDR3 runs 16 residues. Looked up from germline, CDR1 is LNHNV and CDR2 is YYDKDF (reference sequence). CDR3 sequence (DNA): TGTGCCACCAGCAGCTTTTCGACAGGGGGCGGGTACGAGCAGTACTTC. The encoded protein is CATSSFSTGGGYEQYF.

The V call is TRBV10-3, the J call TRBJ2-1; 15 nucleotides line up with TRBD2. V gave up 8 bases and J gave up 7 bases; unmatched junction bases: 0. CDR3 length: 13 amino acids. Germline values: CDR1 ENHRY, CDR2 SYGVKD. CDR3 sequence (DNA): TGTGCCATCGGACTAGCGGGAGGGAATGAGCAGTTCTTC. Translation gives CAIGLAGGNEQFF.

The chain carries TRBV29-1 and TRBJ1-1; D may be TRBD1 (5 bases). Trimming took 4 bases from V and 6 from J, leaving 9 bases between them. CDR3 length equals 11 residues. Germline lookup yields CDR1 SQVTM and CDR2 ANQGSEA. The DNA for the CDR3 is TGCAGCGTTGGTCGGGACTCTGAAGCTTTCTTT. This translates into CSVGRDSEAFF.

This chain connects TRBV30 to TRBJ1-5; 7 bases agree with TRBD1. The germline V gene encodes CDR1 GTSNPN and CDR2 SVGIG (reference sequence). With 2 bases clipped from V and 5 bases from J, the junction kept 6 bases outside the gene matches. The CDR3 totals 14 residues. The CDR3 DNA reads TGTGCCTGGAGTTCCGGGACAGCCGATCAGCCCCAGCATTTT. This sequence encodes CAWSSGTADQPQHF. The complete variable domain, with remaining parts taken from reference TRBV30 and TRBJ1-5, reads SQTIHQWPATLVQPVGSPLSLECTVEGTSNPNLYWYRQAAGRGLQLLFYSVGIGQISSEVPQNLSASRPQDRQFILSSKKLLLSDSGFYLCAWSSGTADQPQHFGDGTRLSIL.

The chain recombines TRBV5-1 with TRBJ2-1; D is perhaps TRBD1 (7 bases). Trimming removed 4 bases from V and 7 bases from J, with 18 bases in between. CDR3 length equals 15 residues. Germline V CDR1 and CDR2: SGHRS, YFSETQ. In nucleotides, the CDR3 is TGCGCCAGCAGCGTGTCAGGGGGGCCTGGGAATGAGCAGTTCTTC. Translated, it gives CASSVSGGPGNEQFF.

This clone has more than one count but fewer than ten. V is TRBV6-5 and J is TRBJ1-3; D not certain. The CDR3 is made up of 16 amino acids. V was clipped by 0 bases and J by 0 bases, with 9 bases between them. The V gene's germline CDR1 is MNHEY and CDR2 SVGAGI. CDR3 region: CASSYSGAYSGNTIYF. CDR3 sequence (DNA): TGTGCCAGCAGTTACTCGGGCGCATACTCTGGAAACACCATATATTTT.

The DNA of the CDR3 is TGCGCCAGCAGATACAGGGACGGATACGAGCAGTACTTC. This codes for CASRYRDGYEQYF. The genes are TRBV5-1 and TRBJ2-7, with D tentatively TRBD1 (6 bases). CDR1 and CDR2 from the germline V gene are SGHRS and YFSETQ. Trimming cost V 5 bases and J 4 bases, with 13 bases left between them. CDR3 length: 13 residues.

The chain has TRBV3-1 (or the pseudogene TRBV3-2) and TRBJ2-6, with D perhaps matching TRBD2 (5 bases). The CDR3 length is 16 residues. V shed 2 bases and J shed 2 bases, with 10 bases lying between them. Germline loops: CDR1 LGHDT, CDR2 YNNKEL (reference sequence). The CDR3 DNA sequence: TGTGCCAGCAGCCAACACGGGGTTGCTGGGGCCAACGTCCTGACTTTC. This translates into CASSQHGVAGANVLTF.

A single count supports this clone. The rearrangement links TRBV28 to TRBJ2-7; D unresolved. Germline V gene data show CDR1 as MDHEN and CDR2 as SYDVKM. Trimming removed 5 bases at V and 4 bases at J, with 15 bases between. The CDR3 length is 14 residues. The CDR3 region is CASSTQWADYEQYF. The CDR3 DNA is TGTGCCAGCAGTACCCAATGGGCAGATTACGAGCAGTACTTC.

This chain joins TRBV24-1 and TRBJ2-5, with TRBD2 identical over 9 bases. The junction had 4 bases not matched to a gene; V was cut back by 4 bases and J by 2 bases. CDR1 is KGHDR and CDR2 is SFDVKD in the germline V gene. This CDR3 is built from 15 residues. The CDR3, as DNA: TGTGCCACCAGTGAGGGTAGCGGGGGACAAGAGACCCAGTACTTC. Translation gives CATSEGSGGQETQYF.

The chain joins TRBV7-6 to TRBJ1-1, with no clear D. Germline V gene lookup returns CDR1 SGHVS and CDR2 FNYEAQ. V was pared by 5 bases and J by 3 bases, with 16 bases between. The CDR3 sequence is 15 residues long. The CDR3 sequence: CASSLEAGGDTEAFF. The CDR3, as DNA: TGTGCCAGCAGCCTAGAGGCTGGCGGAGACACTGAAGCTTTCTTT.

The table lists this clone with a few counts. This chain joins TRBV6-5 and TRBJ2-5; 8 nucleotides line up with TRBD2. After removal of 7 bases from V and 4 bases from J, the junction contained 8 bases not matched to a gene. This CDR3 contains 14 residues. From germline, CDR1 is MNHEY and CDR2 SVGAGI. This CDR3 reads CASIREGWIETQYF. The CDR3 DNA reads as TGTGCCAGCATACGGGAGGGTTGGATAGAGACCCAGTACTTC.

V gene TRBV19 combines with J gene TRBJ2-1; no clear D gene. V lost 6 bases and J lost 5, with 17 bases in between. CDR1 and CDR2 (germline): LNHDA, SQIVND (reference sequence). CDR3 size: 15 residues. This CDR3 is CASSLTRSGNNEQFF. Written as DNA, the CDR3 is TGTGCCAGTAGCCTCACCCGATCAGGAAACAATGAGCAGTTCTTC. Complete variable domain (other parts from reference TRBV19 and TRBJ2-1): DGGITQSPKYLFRKEGQNVTLSCEQNLNHDAMYWYRQDPGQGLRLIYYSQIVNDFQKGDIAEGYSVSREKKESFPLTVTSAQKNPTAFYLCASSLTRSGNNEQFFGPGTRLTVL.

The chain is built from TRBV28 and TRBJ1-2; possibly TRBD1 for D (5 bases). The CDR3 extends over 15 amino acids. Looked up from germline, CDR1 is MDHEN and CDR2 is SYDVKM. With 3 bases removed from V and 5 bases from J, the gap between germline ends came to 16 bases. CDR3 protein: CASSLNGARGYGYTF. CDR3 sequence (DNA): TGTGCCAGCAGTTTGAACGGGGCGCGGGGATATGGCTACACCTTC.

The chain joins TRBV5-4 to TRBJ2-5; TRBD1 aligns across 9 bases. The germline V gene has CDR1 SGHNT and CDR2 YYREEE (reference sequence). Trimming at V came to 4 bases and at J to 9 bases, leaving 7 bases not matched to a gene. CDR3 length: 13 amino acids. CDR3 sequence (DNA): TGTGCCAGCAGCCGGGACAGGGATGAGGCCCAGTACTTC. Residues: CASSRDRDEAQYF. Complete variable domain (other parts from reference TRBV5-4 and TRBJ2-5): ETGVTQSPTHLIKTRGQQVTLRCSSQSGHNTVSWYQQALGQGPQFIFQYYREEENGRGNFPPRFSGLQFPNYSSELNVNALELDDSALYLCASSRDRDEAQYFGPGTRLLVL.